The T cell receptor beta chain under discussion was sequenced for a study of T cells in Graves' hyperthyroidism and ophthalmopathy. This CDR3 comprises 13 residues. Germline values: CDR1 MNHEY, CDR2 SMNVEV (reference sequence). Trimming pared 5 bases from V and 2 bases from J, leaving 9 bases between. Researchers amplified the TCR beta CDR3 regions from RNA transcripts. HTBI primers were employed in a first-round RT-PCR of the TCR CDR3. One entry per CDR3 protein results from TCRdb running MiXCR on the multiplex PCR reads. The sample has some 300,000 distinct CDR3 sequences, approximately 13% seen once. This clonotype has at least ten counts. Hyperthyroidism of Graves' type that showed no ophthalmopathy progression within 18 months was stable. Patients having uncontrolled infection, another autoimmune disease, pregnancy or lactation were not included. Diagnosing involved the use of clinical symptoms, serum thyroxine and TRAb, thyroid ultrasound and orbital computed tomography.

V gene TRBV27 combines with J gene TRBJ1-2, with unresolved D. The source is a woman between 40 and 50 years old with Graves' hyperthyroidism. Specimen: blood. The CDR3 DNA reads TGTGCCAGCAGTCAGGAAGCCAACTATGGCTACACCTTC. This encodes CASSQEANYGYTF.